This T cell receptor beta chain was sequenced for a study of blood T cells in healthy people across ages. In germline, CDR1 is MNHEY, CDR2 SVGEGT. V was trimmed by 5 bases and J by 2 bases, leaving 22 bases between them. The CDR3 spans 17 residues. Then a second PCR, running about 6 to 12 cycles, was carried out with a sample-barcoded 5' primer and a J-beta primer mix. TCRdb re-called the 5' RACE reads with MiXCR, one entry per CDR3 protein. Here the sample spans 1.5 million to 2 million distinct CDR3 sequences, about two fifths being singletons. Overall study findings and caveats: Researchers deemed the diversity estimates from one million T cells underestimates.

About this clonotype itself: Its cognate antigen is unknown.

Specimen: blood. The V and J genes are TRBV6-2 or TRBV6-3 and TRBJ2-7; D possibly corresponds to TRBD2 (5 bases). This clonotype was sampled from a human donor in good health. DNA for the CDR3: TGTGCCAGCAGTACCCGGGTTTCGGGGTACTCGACCTACGAGCAGTACTTC. It is translated as CASSTRVSGYSTYEQYF.